These 2 T cell receptor beta chains were sequenced from one sample in a study of T cell responses to AZD1222 COVID-19 vaccine. Profiling relied on immunoSEQ multiplex PCR, and the TCRdb table lists in-frame clones only, not all of them. The table shows approximately 130,000 clones, with approximately 93% occurring only once. This sample comprised peripheral blood, obtained on day 0 of AZD1222 vaccination. All receptors derive from an adult in good health.

V is TRBV5-1 and J is TRBJ1-2, with no clear D. V lost 0 bases, J lost 2 bases, and 8 bases lay in between. The CDR3 contains 14 residues. Germline-derived CDR1 and CDR2 are SGHRS and YFSETQ. CDR3 bases: TGCGCCAGCAGCTTGGCACCGGACAACTATGGCTACACCTTC. Translating it yields CASSLAPDNYGYTF.

The genes are TRBV15 and TRBJ1-6, with TRBD1 as a possible D gene (6 bases). There are 15 residues in the CDR3. The germline gives CDR1 LNHNV, CDR2 YYDKDF (reference sequence). V lost 5 bases to trimming and J lost 7 bases, with 15 bases between them. Written as DNA, the CDR3 is TGTGCCACCAGCTCCGGGGTGGGGGCGAATTCACCCCTCCACTTT. Translating gives CATSSGVGANSPLHF.